The entry below gives a single T cell receptor beta chain sequence along with its context. The record originates from a study of OX40 agonist ivuxolimab in advanced cancers. The assay was immunoSEQ multiplex PCR, and TCRdb's table has in-frame clones only and misses some. The sample consists of about 13,000 clones, roughly four fifths of them appearing once. Trimming shortened V by 3 bases and J by 10 bases, and 17 bases separated the two germline ends. This CDR3 has 15 residues. Looked up from germline, CDR1 is SGDLS and CDR2 is YYNGEE. The sequence derives from an adult with an advanced solid tumor such as melanoma, head and neck, liver or kidney cancer. The sample consisted of CD4+ or CD8+ T cells sorted from blood, taken in a trial of the OX40 agonist ivuxolimab. The V call is TRBV9, the J call TRBJ2-6, with TRBD2 as a possible D gene (6 bases). CDR3 in amino acids: CASSAPAGGGNVLTF. The CDR3 DNA sequence: TGTGCCAGCAGCGCCCCTGCCGGGGGTGGTAACGTCCTGACTTTC. Supplemented by reference TRBV9 and TRBJ2-6, the full variable domain reads DSGVTQTPKHLITATGQRVTLRCSPRSGDLSVYWYQQSLDQGLQFLIQYYNGEERAKGNILERFSAQQFPDLHSELNLSSLELGDSALYFCASSAPAGGGNVLTFGAGSRLTVL.